This entry lists 9 T cell receptor beta chains sequenced from one sample in a study of T cell repertoires in cytomegalovirus infection. TCRdb re-called the reads through MiXCR, storing one row per CDR3 protein. Of 170,000 or so distinct CDR3 sequences listed, about a sixth are singletons. Source material: CD8+ T cells from PBMCs. These receptors were collected from a human donor in good health (CMV status not recorded). Some clones in this sample may be carry-over from other donors' samples.

The rearrangement joins TRBV20-1 to TRBJ2-1; TRBD2 aligns across 12 bases. This CDR3 is 16 amino acids long. CDR1 DFQATT and CDR2 SNEGSKA come from the germline V gene (reference sequence). V lost 0 bases, J lost 8 bases, and 8 bases stayed unmatched. CDR3 coding DNA: TGCAGTGCTAGAGACTCACTAGCGGGGGGATGGCATGAGCAGTTCTTC. Translation: CSARDSLAGGWHEQFF.

This clonotype has only a few counts. This chain joins TRBV20-1 and TRBJ2-7; D not certain. CDR1 is DFQATT and CDR2 is SNEGSKA in the germline V gene (reference sequence). Between the trimmed V and J ends, which lost 6 bases and 0 bases, there was a span of 15 bases. This CDR3 contains 14 residues. The CDR3 sequence is CSAPLLHLSYEQYF. The CDR3 coding sequence is TGCAGTGCACCGCTCCTACATCTCTCCTACGAGCAGTACTTC.

The rearrangement uses TRBV2 and TRBJ2-5; 7 bases are shared with TRBD1. The ends lost 6 bases at V and 2 bases at J; junction bases unmatched: 12. CDR1 and CDR2 (germline): SNHLY, FYNNEI. The CDR3 is 16 amino acids. The CDR3 bases are TGTGCCAGCAGCGACACACAGGGGATACAACAAGAGACCCAGTACTTC. It encodes CASSDTQGIQQETQYF.

This clonotype has only a few counts. This chain uses TRBV6-6 with TRBJ1-6; D is uncertain. Germline V gene lookup returns CDR1 MNHNY and CDR2 SVGAGI (reference sequence). The V and J ends lost 5 bases and 10 bases respectively, with 15 bases between them. The CDR3 contains 14 residues. CDR3 residues: CASSPGRSSSPLHF. DNA of the CDR3: TGTGCCAGCAGTCCGGGGAGAAGTTCCTCACCCCTCCACTTT.

This rearrangement joins TRBV7-9 to TRBJ2-5; 8 bases align to TRBD2. Germline CDR1 reads SEHNR; CDR2 reads FQNEAQ (reference sequence). V was clipped by 1 base and J by 5 bases; unmatched bases: 18. The CDR3 spans 19 residues. The CDR3 DNA follows: TGTGCCAGCAGCTTAGACATACCCACCTTAGCGGGGATCGAGGAGACCCAGTACTTC. Translation gives CASSLDIPTLAGIEETQYF.

The V and J genes are TRBV7-6 and TRBJ2-1, with a possible D match to TRBD1 (6 bases). The CDR3 is made up of 14 amino acids. Per the germline V gene, CDR1 is SGHVS and CDR2 is FNYEAQ. The germline V and J ends were trimmed by 5 bases and 13 bases, with 21 bases remaining between them. CDR3 bases: TGTGCCAGCAGCAGAGGGCCCGGGACACGGCTACAGTTCTTC. Its protein product is CASSRGPGTRLQFF.

This clonotype was picked up many times. The chain is built from TRBV7-2 and TRBJ2-7, with D possibly TRBD2 on 5 matching bases. The V end was cut by 3 bases, the J end by 4 bases, with 13 bases between. Germline V gene lookup returns CDR1 SGHTA and CDR2 FQGNSA. The CDR3 runs 14 residues. CDR3 amino acids: CASSFPGSGYEQYF. The DNA for the CDR3 is TGTGCCAGCAGCTTTCCCGGGTCGGGGTACGAGCAGTACTTC.

There are a few counts of this clonotype. DNA of the CDR3: TGCGCCAGCAGCTTGGGGGTCGGGCTCTCCACAGATACGCAGTATTTT. Encoded protein: CASSLGVGLSTDTQYF. J is TRBJ2-3 and V is TRBV5-1; the D is unclear. V dropped 0 bases and J dropped 2 bases, with 13 bases sitting between them. The CDR3 spans 16 residues. The germline V gene has CDR1 SGHRS and CDR2 YFSETQ.

V usage is TRBV12-3 or TRBV12-4 and J usage is TRBJ2-5; 9 positions agree with TRBD1. CDR3 length equals 18 residues. The V gene end was trimmed by 6 bases and the J gene end by 5 bases; junction bases not matched to a gene: 19. This CDR3 reads CASSQWGIRDRVGETQYF. The DNA for the CDR3 is TGTGCCAGCAGCCAATGGGGCATCCGGGACAGGGTGGGCGAGACCCAGTACTTC.